This TCR beta chain was retrieved from a study of blood T cell repertoires in COVID-19. Background on the study: T cells, B-cell-depleted T cells, or PBMCs supplied cDNA or gDNA.

Germline CDR1 SGHDT, CDR2 YYEEEE. The CDR3 totals 13 residues. The V gene lost 4 bases and the J gene lost 4 bases, with 8 bases spanning the gap. The repertoire was sequenced with immunoSEQ multiplex PCR; TCRdb's copy has only in-frame clones and lacks some. The sample includes about 150,000 clones, about 80% of them seen just once. Source material: PBMCs or T cells enriched from blood (not recorded which). The V call is TRBV5-6, the J call TRBJ2-2; maybe TRBD1 (5 bases). The receptor comes from a man aged 45-65 years who had recovered from COVID-19. CDR3 DNA sequence: TGTGCCAGCAGCGCGGACACCACCGGGGAGCTGTTTTTT. It is translated as CASSADTTGELFF.